This TCR beta chain was sequenced during a study of blood T cell repertoires in COVID-19. Study background: The samples span acute and convalescent COVID-19 from the United States, Italy and Spain. In each case, the material was cDNA or gDNA derived from T cells, B-cell-depleted T cells, or PBMCs.

Original handling: Scientists estimated how many nucleated cells there were by amplifying reference gene primers. Sequencing was performed with immunoSEQ multiplex PCR; in TCRdb, only in-frame clones are kept and a portion is missing. Clonal size and the V and J genes are those of that table, whereas D and trimming came from the DNA. Altogether about 190,000 clones are present, 88% being singletons, with the ten largest covering approximately 4.5%. This TCR was recovered from a human donor in a cohort sampled during active COVID-19. Specimen: peripheral blood.

This CDR3 reads CSVEVGATEAFF. CDR3 DNA: TGCAGCGTTGAAGTTGGGGCGACTGAAGCTTTCTTT. The chain couples TRBV29-1 to TRBJ1-1; maybe TRBD1 (5 bases). The CDR3 consists of 12 residues. Germline V gene data show CDR1 as SQVTM and CDR2 as ANQGSEA. Trimming took 1 base from V and 5 from J, leaving 8 bases between them.